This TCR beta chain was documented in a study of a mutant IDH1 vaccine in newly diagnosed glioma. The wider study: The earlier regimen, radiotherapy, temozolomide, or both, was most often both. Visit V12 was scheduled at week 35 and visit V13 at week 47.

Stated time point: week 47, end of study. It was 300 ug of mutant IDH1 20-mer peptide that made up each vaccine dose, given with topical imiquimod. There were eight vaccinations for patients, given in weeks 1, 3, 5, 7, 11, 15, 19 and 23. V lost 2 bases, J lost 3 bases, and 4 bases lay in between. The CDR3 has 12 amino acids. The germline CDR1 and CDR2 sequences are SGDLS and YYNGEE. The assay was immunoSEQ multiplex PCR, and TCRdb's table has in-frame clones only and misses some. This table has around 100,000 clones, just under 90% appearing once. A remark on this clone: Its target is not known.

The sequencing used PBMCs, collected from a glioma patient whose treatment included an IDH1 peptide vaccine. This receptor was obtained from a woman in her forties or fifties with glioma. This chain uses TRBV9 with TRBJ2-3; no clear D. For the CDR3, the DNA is TGTGCCAGCAGCGTGAAGACAGATACGCAGTATTTT. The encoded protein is CASSVKTDTQYF.